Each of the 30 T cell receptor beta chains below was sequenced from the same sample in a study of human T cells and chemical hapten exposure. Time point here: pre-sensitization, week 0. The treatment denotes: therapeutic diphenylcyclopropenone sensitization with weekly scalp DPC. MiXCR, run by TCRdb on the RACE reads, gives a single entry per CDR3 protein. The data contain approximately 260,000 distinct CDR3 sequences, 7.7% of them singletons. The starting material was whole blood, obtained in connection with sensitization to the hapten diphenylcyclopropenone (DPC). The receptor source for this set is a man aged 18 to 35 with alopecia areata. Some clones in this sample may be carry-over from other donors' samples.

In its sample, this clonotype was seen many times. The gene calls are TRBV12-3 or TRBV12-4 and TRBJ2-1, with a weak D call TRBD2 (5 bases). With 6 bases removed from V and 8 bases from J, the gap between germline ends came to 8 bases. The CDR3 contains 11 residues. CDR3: CASSPGDEQFF. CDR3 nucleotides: TGTGCCAGCAGCCCCGGGGATGAGCAGTTCTTC.

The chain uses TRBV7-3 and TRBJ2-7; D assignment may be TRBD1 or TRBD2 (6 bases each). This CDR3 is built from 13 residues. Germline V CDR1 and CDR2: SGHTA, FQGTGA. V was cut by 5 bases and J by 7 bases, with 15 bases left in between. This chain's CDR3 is CASSPLQGGEQYF. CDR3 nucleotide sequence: TGTGCCAGCAGCCCCCTACAGGGAGGAGAGCAGTACTTC.

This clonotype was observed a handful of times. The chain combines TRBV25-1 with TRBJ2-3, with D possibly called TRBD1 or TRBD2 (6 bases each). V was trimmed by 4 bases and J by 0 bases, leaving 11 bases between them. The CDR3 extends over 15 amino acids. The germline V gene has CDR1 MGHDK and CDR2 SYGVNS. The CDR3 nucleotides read TGTGCCAGCAGTGGCCGGGGGCCAAGCACAGATACGCAGTATTTT. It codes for CASSGRGPSTDTQYF. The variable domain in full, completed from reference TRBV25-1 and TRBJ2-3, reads EADIYQTPRYLVIGTGKKITLECSQTMGHDKMYWYQQDPGMELHLIHYSYGVNSTEKGDLSSESTVSRIRTEHFPLTLESARPSHTSQYLCASSGRGPSTDTQYFGPGTRLTVL.

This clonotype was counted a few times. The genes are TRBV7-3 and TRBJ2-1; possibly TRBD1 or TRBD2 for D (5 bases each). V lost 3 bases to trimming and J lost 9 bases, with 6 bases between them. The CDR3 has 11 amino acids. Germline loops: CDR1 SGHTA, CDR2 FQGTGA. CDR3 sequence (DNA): TGTGCCAGCAGCTTTGGGGGTGAGCAGTTCTTC. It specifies CASSFGGEQFF.

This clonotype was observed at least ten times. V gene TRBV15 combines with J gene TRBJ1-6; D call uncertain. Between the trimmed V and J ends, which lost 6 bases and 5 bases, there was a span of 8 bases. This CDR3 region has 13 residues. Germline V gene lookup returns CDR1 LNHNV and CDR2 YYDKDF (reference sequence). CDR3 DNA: TGTGCCACCAGTGACGCAGATAATTCACCCCTCCACTTT. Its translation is CATSDADNSPLHF.

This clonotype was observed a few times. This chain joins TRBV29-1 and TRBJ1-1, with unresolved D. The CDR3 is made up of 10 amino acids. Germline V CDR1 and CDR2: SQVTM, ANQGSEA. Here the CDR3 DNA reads TGCACCGTGCTGGGCACTGAAGCTTTCTTT. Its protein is CTVLGTEAFF.

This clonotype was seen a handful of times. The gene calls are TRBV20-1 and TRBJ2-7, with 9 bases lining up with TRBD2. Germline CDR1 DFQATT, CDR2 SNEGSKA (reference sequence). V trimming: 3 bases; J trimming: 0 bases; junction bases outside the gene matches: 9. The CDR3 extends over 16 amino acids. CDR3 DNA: TGCAGTGCTAGCAAGCGGGGGGCCTTTAGCTCCTACGAGCAGTACGTC. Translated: CSASKRGAFSSYEQYV.

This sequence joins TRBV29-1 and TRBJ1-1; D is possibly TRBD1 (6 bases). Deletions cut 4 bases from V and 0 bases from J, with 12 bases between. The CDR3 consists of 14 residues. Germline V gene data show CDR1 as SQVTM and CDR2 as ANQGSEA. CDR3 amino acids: CSVVLTGMNTEAFF. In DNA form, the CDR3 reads TGCAGCGTTGTTCTGACAGGTATGAACACTGAAGCTTTCTTT.

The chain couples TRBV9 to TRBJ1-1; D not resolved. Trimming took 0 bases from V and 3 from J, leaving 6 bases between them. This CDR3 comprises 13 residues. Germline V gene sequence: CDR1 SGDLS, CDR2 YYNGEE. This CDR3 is CASSVARDTEAFF. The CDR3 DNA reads TGTGCCAGCAGCGTAGCTAGGGACACTGAAGCTTTCTTT.

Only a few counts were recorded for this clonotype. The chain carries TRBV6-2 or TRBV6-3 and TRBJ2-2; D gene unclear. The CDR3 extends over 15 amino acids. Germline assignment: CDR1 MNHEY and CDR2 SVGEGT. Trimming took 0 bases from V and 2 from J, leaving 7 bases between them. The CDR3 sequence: CASSYSSVNTGELFF. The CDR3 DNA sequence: TGTGCCAGCAGTTACTCATCAGTTAACACCGGGGAGCTGTTTTTT.

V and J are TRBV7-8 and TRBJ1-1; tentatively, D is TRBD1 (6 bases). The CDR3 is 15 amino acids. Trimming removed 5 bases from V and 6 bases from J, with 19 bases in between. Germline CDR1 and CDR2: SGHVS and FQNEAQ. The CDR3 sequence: CASSPHESGAAEAFF. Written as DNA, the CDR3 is TGTGCCAGCAGCCCACACGAATCGGGGGCCGCTGAAGCTTTCTTT.

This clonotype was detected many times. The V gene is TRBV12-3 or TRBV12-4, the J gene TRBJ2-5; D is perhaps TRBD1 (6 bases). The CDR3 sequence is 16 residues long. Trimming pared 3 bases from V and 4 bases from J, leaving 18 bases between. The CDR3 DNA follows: TGTGCCAGCAGTTTCGCGTCAGGGGTTGGTTCAGAGACCCAGTACTTC. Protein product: CASSFASGVGSETQYF.

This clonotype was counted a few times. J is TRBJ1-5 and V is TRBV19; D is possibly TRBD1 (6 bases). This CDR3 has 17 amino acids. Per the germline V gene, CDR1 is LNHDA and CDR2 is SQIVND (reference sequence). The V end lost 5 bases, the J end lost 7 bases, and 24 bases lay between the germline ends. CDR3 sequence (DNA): TGTGCCAGTAGTCTCGAAATATGGTTCACAGGGAACCAGCCCCAGCATTTT. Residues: CASSLEIWFTGNQPQHF.

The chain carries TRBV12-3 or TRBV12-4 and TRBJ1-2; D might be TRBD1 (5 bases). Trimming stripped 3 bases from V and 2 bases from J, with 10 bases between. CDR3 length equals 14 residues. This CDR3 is CASSFQTANYGYTF. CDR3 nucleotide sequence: TGTGCCAGCAGTTTCCAGACAGCAAACTATGGCTACACCTTC.

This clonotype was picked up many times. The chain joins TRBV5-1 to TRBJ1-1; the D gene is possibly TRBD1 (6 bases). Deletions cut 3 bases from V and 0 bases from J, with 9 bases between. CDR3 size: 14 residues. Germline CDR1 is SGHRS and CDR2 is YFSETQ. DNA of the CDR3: TGCGCCAGCAGCTCCGGGACAATGAACACTGAAGCTTTCTTT. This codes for CASSSGTMNTEAFF.

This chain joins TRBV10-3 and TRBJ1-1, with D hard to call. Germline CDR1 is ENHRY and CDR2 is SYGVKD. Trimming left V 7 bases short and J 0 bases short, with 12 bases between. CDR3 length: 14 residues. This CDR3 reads CAIKSSTVNTEAFF. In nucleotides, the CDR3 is TGTGCCATCAAATCGAGTACGGTGAACACTGAAGCTTTCTTT.

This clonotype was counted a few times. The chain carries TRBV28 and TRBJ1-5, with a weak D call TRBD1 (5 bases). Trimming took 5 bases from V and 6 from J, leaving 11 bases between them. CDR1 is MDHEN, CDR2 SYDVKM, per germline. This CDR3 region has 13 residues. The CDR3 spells CASSPPGTQPQHF. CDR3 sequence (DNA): TGTGCCAGCAGTCCTCCAGGGACTCAGCCCCAGCATTTT.

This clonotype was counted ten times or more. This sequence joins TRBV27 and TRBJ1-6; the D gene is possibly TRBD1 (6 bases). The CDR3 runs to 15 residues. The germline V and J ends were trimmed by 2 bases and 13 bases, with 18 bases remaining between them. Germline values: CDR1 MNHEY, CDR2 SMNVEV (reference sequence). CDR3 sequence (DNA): TGTGCCAGCAGTTTACAGGGGCTGTCGTCGCGCCCCCTCCACTTT. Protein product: CASSLQGLSSRPLHF.

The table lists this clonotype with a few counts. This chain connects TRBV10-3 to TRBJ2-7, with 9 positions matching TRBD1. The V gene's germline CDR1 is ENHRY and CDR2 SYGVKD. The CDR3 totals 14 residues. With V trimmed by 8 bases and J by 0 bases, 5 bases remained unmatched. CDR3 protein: CAIGRTGDSYEQYF. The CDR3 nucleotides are TGTGCCATCGGTCGGACAGGGGACTCCTACGAGCAGTACTTC.

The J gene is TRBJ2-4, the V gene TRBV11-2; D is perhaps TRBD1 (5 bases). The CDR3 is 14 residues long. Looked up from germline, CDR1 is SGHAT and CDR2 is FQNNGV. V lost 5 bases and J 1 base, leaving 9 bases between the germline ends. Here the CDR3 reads CASSLTAAKNIQYF. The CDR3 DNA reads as TGTGCCAGCAGCCTGACAGCCGCCAAAAACATTCAGTACTTC.

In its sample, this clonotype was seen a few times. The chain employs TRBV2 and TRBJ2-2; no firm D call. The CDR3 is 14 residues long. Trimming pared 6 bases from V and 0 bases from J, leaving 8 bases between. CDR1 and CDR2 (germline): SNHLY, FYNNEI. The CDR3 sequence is CASSVQTNTGELFF. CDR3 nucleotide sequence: TGTGCCAGCAGCGTCCAGACGAACACCGGGGAGCTGTTTTTT.

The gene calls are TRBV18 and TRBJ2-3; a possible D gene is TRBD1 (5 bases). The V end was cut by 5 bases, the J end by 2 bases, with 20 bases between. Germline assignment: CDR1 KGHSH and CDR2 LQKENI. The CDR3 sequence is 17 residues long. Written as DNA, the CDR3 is TGTGCCAGCTCATCCACCCCAGGTGGGGCTGACACAGATACGCAGTATTTT. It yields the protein CASSSTPGGADTDTQYF.

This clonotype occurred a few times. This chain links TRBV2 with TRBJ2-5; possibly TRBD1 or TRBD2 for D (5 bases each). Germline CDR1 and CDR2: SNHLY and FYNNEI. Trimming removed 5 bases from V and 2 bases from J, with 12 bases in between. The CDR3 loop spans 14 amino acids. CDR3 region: CASSTRQFQETQYF. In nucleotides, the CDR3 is TGTGCCAGCAGTACTAGACAGTTTCAAGAGACCCAGTACTTC.

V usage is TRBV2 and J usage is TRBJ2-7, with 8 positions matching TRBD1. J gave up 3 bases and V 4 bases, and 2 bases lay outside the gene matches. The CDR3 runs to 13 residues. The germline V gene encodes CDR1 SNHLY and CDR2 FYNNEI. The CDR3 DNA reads TGTGCCAGCAGTGCCACAGGGGGCTACGAGCAGTACGTC. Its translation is CASSATGGYEQYV.

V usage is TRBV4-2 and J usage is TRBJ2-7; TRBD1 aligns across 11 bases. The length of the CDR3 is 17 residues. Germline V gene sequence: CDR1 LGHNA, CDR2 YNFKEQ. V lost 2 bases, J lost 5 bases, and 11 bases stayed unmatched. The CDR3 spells CASSQNARTGGKNEQYF. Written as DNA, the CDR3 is TGTGCCAGCAGCCAAAACGCCCGGACAGGGGGCAAAAACGAGCAGTACTTC.

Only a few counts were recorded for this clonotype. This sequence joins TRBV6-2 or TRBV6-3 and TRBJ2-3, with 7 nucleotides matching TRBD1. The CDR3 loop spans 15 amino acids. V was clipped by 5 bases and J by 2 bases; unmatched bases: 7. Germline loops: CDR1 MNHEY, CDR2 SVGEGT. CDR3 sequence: CASSPGQFVTDTQYF. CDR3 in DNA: TGTGCCAGCAGTCCGGGACAGTTTGTCACAGATACGCAGTATTTT.

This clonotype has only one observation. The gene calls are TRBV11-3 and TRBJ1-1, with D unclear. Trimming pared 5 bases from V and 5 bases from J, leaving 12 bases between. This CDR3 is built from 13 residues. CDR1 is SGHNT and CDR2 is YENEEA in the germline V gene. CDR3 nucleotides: TGTGCCAGCAGCACAAAATCGGGGACTGAAGCTTTCTTT. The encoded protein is CASSTKSGTEAFF.

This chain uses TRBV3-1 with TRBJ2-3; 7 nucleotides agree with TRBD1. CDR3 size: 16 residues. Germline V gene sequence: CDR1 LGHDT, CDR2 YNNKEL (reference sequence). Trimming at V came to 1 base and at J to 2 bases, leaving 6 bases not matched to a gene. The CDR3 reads CASSQVGQTITDTQYF. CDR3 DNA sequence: TGTGCCAGCAGCCAAGTGGGACAGACAATCACAGATACGCAGTATTTT.

CDR3 coding DNA: TGCAGCGTTCGAACAGGGGTGAATGTCGATGAGCAGTTCTTC. Its protein product is CSVRTGVNVDEQFF. The rearrangement joins TRBV29-1 to TRBJ2-1, with TRBD1 matching 7 bases. Looked up from germline, CDR1 is SQVTM and CDR2 is ANQGSEA. This CDR3 spans 14 amino acids. V lost 5 bases, J lost 8 bases, and 12 bases stayed unmatched.

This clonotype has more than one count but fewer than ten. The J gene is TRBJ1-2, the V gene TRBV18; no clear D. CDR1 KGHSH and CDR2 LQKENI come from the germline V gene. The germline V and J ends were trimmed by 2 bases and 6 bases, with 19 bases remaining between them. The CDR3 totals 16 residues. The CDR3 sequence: CASSPWADQPSDGYTF. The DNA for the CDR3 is TGTGCCAGCTCACCATGGGCAGACCAACCCTCTGATGGCTACACCTTC.